The 16 T cell receptor beta chains reported below all come from one sample, sequenced in a study of response to subunit inactivated influenza vaccine. From the RT-PCR reads, TCRdb called clonotypes with MiXCR, one entry per CDR3 protein. The table shows about 780,000 distinct CDR3 sequences, with around a sixth occurring only once. The sequencing here drew on PBMCs from blood, taken about 5 days after vaccination. These receptors were taken from a man in his fifties who received an inactivated influenza vaccine.

This rearrangement joins TRBV15 to TRBJ1-4; D not certain. With 2 bases removed from V and 7 bases from J, the gap between germline ends came to 11 bases. Germline loops: CDR1 LNHNV, CDR2 YYDKDF (reference sequence). The CDR3 has 14 amino acids. The CDR3 reads CATSRLGEGEKLFF. The DNA for the CDR3 is TGTGCCACCAGCAGACTGGGCGAGGGTGAAAAACTGTTTTTT.

This clonotype showed up just a few times. The V gene is TRBV5-1, the J gene TRBJ1-1, with a possible D match to TRBD1 (5 bases). V lost 4 bases, J lost 0 bases, and 19 bases lay in between. The CDR3 contains 17 residues. Germline loops: CDR1 SGHRS, CDR2 YFSETQ. The CDR3 loop is CASSLPAGGGMNTEAFF. CDR3 nucleotides: TGCGCCAGCAGCCTCCCCGCCGGGGGGGGTATGAACACTGAAGCTTTCTTT.

This clonotype occurred many times. V usage is TRBV12-3 or TRBV12-4 and J usage is TRBJ2-1, with D perhaps TRBD1 (6 bases). The CDR3 is made up of 14 amino acids. Between the trimmed V and J ends, which lost 8 bases and 4 bases, there was a span of 15 bases. CDR3 bases: TGTGCCAGCTCTTCCCCTGGGACATACAATGAGCAGTTCTTC. Encoded protein: CASSSPGTYNEQFF.

The genes are TRBV5-1 and TRBJ1-1; maybe TRBD1 (6 bases). The V end was cut by 0 bases, the J end by 6 bases, with 9 bases between. The germline V gene encodes CDR1 SGHRS and CDR2 YFSETQ. The CDR3 is 13 residues long. The CDR3 region is CASSLAWTAEAFF. In DNA form, the CDR3 reads TGCGCCAGCAGCTTGGCCTGGACAGCTGAAGCTTTCTTT.

DNA for the CDR3: TGCAGTGCTACCCCCGGGGGCGCGCTTCAGCCCCAGCATTTT. Residues: CSATPGGALQPQHF. The J gene is TRBJ1-5, the V gene TRBV20-1, with TRBD1 as a possible D gene (6 bases). Germline lookup yields CDR1 DFQATT and CDR2 SNEGSKA (reference sequence). V was pared by 4 bases and J by 6 bases, with 16 bases between. The CDR3 covers 14 residues.

CDR3 sequence: CASSLGTTISYEQYF. Written as DNA, the CDR3 is TGCGCCAGCAGCTTGGGGACTACCATCTCCTACGAGCAGTACTTC. The rearrangement links TRBV5-1 to TRBJ2-7; a weak D match, TRBD2 (6 bases). Between the trimmed V and J ends, which lost 0 bases and 0 bases, there was a span of 10 bases. Germline loops: CDR1 SGHRS, CDR2 YFSETQ. The CDR3 has 15 residues.

The chain joins TRBV20-1 to TRBJ1-2; no clear D gene. Germline CDR1 reads DFQATT; CDR2 reads SNEGSKA (reference sequence). The CDR3 runs 14 residues. Trimming removed 1 base from V and 4 bases from J, with 13 bases in between. The CDR3 region is CSARGRAGPYGYTF. As DNA, the CDR3 is TGCAGTGCTAGAGGACGAGCGGGTCCCTATGGCTACACCTTC.

This clonotype has just a few counts. The chain combines TRBV7-9 with TRBJ2-7; D possibly matches TRBD1 or TRBD2 (5 bases each). Per the germline V gene, CDR1 is SEHNR and CDR2 is FQNEAQ (reference sequence). The V gene lost 6 bases and the J gene lost 4 bases, with 13 bases spanning the gap. This CDR3 contains 13 residues. The CDR3 DNA sequence: TGTGCCAGCAGTTCGGGACCACCGTACGAGCAGTACTTC. Translation: CASSSGPPYEQYF.

This clonotype was counted a few times. Written as DNA, the CDR3 is TGTGCCAGCAGCTTAGCGTCGGCTAGCGGGTACCAAGAGACCCAGTACTTC. It codes for CASSLASASGYQETQYF. The gene calls are TRBV7-9 and TRBJ2-5; TRBD2 matches 8 bases. Germline trimming cut 0 bases from V and 0 bases from J; bases unmatched to any gene: 6. This CDR3 region has 17 residues. The germline CDR1 and CDR2 sequences are SEHNR and FQNEAQ (reference sequence). The full variable domain, completed using reference TRBV7-9 and TRBJ2-5, is DTGVSQNPRHKITKRGQNVTFRCDPISEHNRLYWYRQTLGQGPEFLTYFQNEAQLEKSRLLSDRFSAERPKGSFSTLEIQRTEQGDSAMYLCASSLASASGYQETQYFGPGTRLLVL.

This clonotype was seen at least ten times. This chain connects TRBV12-3 or TRBV12-4 to TRBJ1-2; TRBD1 matches at 11 bases. The CDR3 is made up of 16 amino acids. J lost 4 bases, V lost 6 bases, and 10 bases had no gene match. CDR3 region: CASSGTGGTWGYGYTF. CDR3 nucleotides: TGTGCCAGCAGCGGGACAGGGGGGACCTGGGGCTATGGCTACACCTTC.

The chain employs TRBV9 and TRBJ2-7, with TRBD2 matching over 9 bases. Germline CDR1 is SGDLS and CDR2 is YYNGEE. The CDR3 is 14 amino acids. Trimming cost V 4 bases and J 5 bases; bases outside gene matches: 7. CDR3 sequence reads: CASSPGLASDEQYF. For the CDR3, the DNA is TGTGCCAGCAGCCCAGGACTAGCGAGCGACGAGCAGTACTTC.

This clonotype came up a few times. The rearrangement joins TRBV7-6 to TRBJ2-1, with D possibly being TRBD2 (6 bases). The V and J ends lost 4 bases and 2 bases respectively, with 18 bases between them. CDR1 is SGHVS and CDR2 is FNYEAQ in the germline V gene. The CDR3 runs 17 residues. The CDR3 coding sequence is TGTGCCAGCAGCTCCCTAGGGCGGGGAGGTACCTACAATGAGCAGTTCTTC. It yields the protein CASSSLGRGGTYNEQFF.

Ten or more counts support this clonotype. The chain recombines TRBV5-1 with TRBJ2-1, with 9 nucleotides matching TRBD2. The CDR3 totals 16 residues. Germline trimming cut 0 bases from V and 1 base from J; bases unmatched to any gene: 2. Germline V lookup: CDR1 SGHRS, CDR2 YFSETQ. The CDR3 protein is CASSLDAGGSYNEQFF. CDR3 DNA sequence: TGCGCCAGCAGCTTGGATGCGGGAGGGTCCTACAATGAGCAGTTCTTC.

V is TRBV5-1 and J is TRBJ1-1, with D perhaps matching TRBD1 (6 bases). Germline V gene sequence: CDR1 SGHRS, CDR2 YFSETQ. The V end lost 4 bases, the J end lost 0 bases, and 10 bases lay between the germline ends. This CDR3 has 14 residues. CDR3: CASSRRGMNTEAFF. The DNA of the CDR3 is TGCGCCAGCAGCCGCAGGGGTATGAACACTGAAGCTTTCTTT.

This clonotype was recorded many times. V and J are TRBV7-9 and TRBJ2-3; D is unresolved. This CDR3 region has 12 residues. Germline CDR1 SEHNR, CDR2 FQNEAQ (reference sequence). Trimming stripped 1 base from V and 5 bases from J, with 4 bases between. CDR3 protein: CASSLDLDTQYF. For the CDR3, the DNA is TGTGCCAGCAGCTTAGATTTAGATACGCAGTATTTT.

This clonotype showed up many times. The chain combines TRBV10-3 with TRBJ2-3, with TRBD2 matching 14 bases. V lost 3 bases, J lost 5 bases, and 1 base stayed unmatched. The length of the CDR3 is 15 residues. Germline CDR1 and CDR2: ENHRY and SYGVKD. This CDR3 reads CAISEGTSGGDTQYF. The CDR3 region has the DNA TGTGCCATCAGTGAAGGGACTAGCGGGGGAGATACGCAGTATTTT.